The TCR beta chain under discussion was sequenced for a study of beta chain features in type 1 diabetes. Looked up from germline, CDR1 is MNHEY and CDR2 is SMNVEV (reference sequence). This CDR3 spans 12 amino acids. The junction had 2 bases not matched to a gene; V was cut back by 6 bases and J by 5 bases. Only a few counts were recorded for this clone. Additional DNA sequences in this sample encode the identical CDR3. Based on CD45RO/CCR7/CD25/CD127/CD95/CD27, CD4+ regulatory, stem cell-like memory, naive and central memory cells were sorted. The authors reverse transcribed all of the isolated RNA, so sequencing captured expressed TCRB transcripts. Profiling relied on immunoSEQ multiplex PCR, and the TCRdb table lists in-frame clones only, not all of them. The sample records around 340,000 clones, less than 9.5% being singletons.

This TCR was sampled from a woman aged 18-35 years in good health. This rearrangement joins TRBV27 to TRBJ1-2, with 8 bases aligning to TRBD1. The specimen sequenced was central memory CD4+ T cells from blood. The chain's CDR3 is CASRRTGYGYTF. DNA of the CDR3: TGTGCCAGCAGGCGGACAGGGTATGGCTACACCTTC.